The 23 T cell receptor beta chains reported below all come from one sample, sequenced in a study of CD4 and CD8 cells across lung adenocarcinoma regions. TCRdb recomputed calls from the PCR reads with MiXCR, one row per CDR3 protein. The sample yields 12,000 or so distinct CDR3 sequences, approximately 53% seen once. Sequencing was carried out using CD8+ T cells from the center of a lung tumor. The receptors stem from a female donor with lung adenocarcinoma. The CD4 and CD8 labels of this study may be unreliable.

This clonotype is medium-sized (0.01 to 0.1%) within its sample. The CDR3 bases are TGTGCCAGCACCCGTTCAAGGGGGGCAGAACTAAATCAGCCCCAGCATTTT. This gives the protein CASTRSRGAELNQPQHF. The V and J genes are TRBV6-1 and TRBJ1-5; D might be TRBD1 (6 bases). Germline V gives CDR1 MNHNS, CDR2 SASEGT. The CDR3 consists of 17 residues. The V and J ends lost 7 bases and 4 bases respectively, with 23 bases between them.

In this sample, this clonotype turned up once. The chain recombines TRBV14 with TRBJ2-4, with D hard to call. This CDR3 comprises 13 residues. The germline V gene encodes CDR1 SGHDN and CDR2 FVKESK. Trimming shortened V by 1 base and J by 15 bases, and 16 bases separated the two germline ends. The CDR3 region has the DNA TGTGCCAGCAGCCAAGGGGCCAGCCCGGCGGTGTACTTC. The encoded protein is CASSQGASPAVYF. The full variable domain, its missing parts supplied by reference TRBV14 and TRBJ2-4, is EAGVTQFPSHSVIEKGQTVTLRCDPISGHDNLYWYRRVMGKEIKFLLHFVKESKQDESGMPNNRFLAERTGGTYSTLKVQPAELEDSGVYFCASSQGASPAVYFGAGTRLSVL.

The gene calls are TRBV27 and TRBJ2-3, with D unresolved. The J call may be incorrect, as the DNA end agrees better with TRBJ2-1. CDR3 length: 15 amino acids. Germline V gene data show CDR1 as MNHEY and CDR2 as SMNVEV (reference sequence). CDR3 bases: TGTGCCAGCAGTTCCATTCGGACCCCTTACGATGAGCAGTTCTTC. Translation gives CASSSIRTPYDEQFF.

Points on this clonotype: Compared with germline, one end of the junction differs, possibly owing to a read error. The V call is TRBV6-5, the J call TRBJ2-4, with D uncertain. From germline, CDR1 is MNHEY and CDR2 SVGAGI. The CDR3 runs 15 residues. In nucleotides, the CDR3 is TGTGCCAGGAGTTTCCGGGCCGGGTCCCAAAACATTCAGTACTTC. It specifies CARSFRAGSQNIQYF.

This clonotype is termed medium-sized. The rearrangement joins TRBV6-1 to TRBJ2-1; D gene uncertain. The germline V gene has CDR1 MNHNS and CDR2 SASEGT. This CDR3 contains 13 residues. The V end was cut by 6 bases, the J end by 3 bases, with 9 bases between. CDR3 residues: CASSATDYNEQFF. The CDR3 bases are TGTGCCAGCAGCGCGACGGACTACAATGAGCAGTTCTTC.

The chain combines TRBV9 with TRBJ1-2, with D perhaps TRBD1 (5 bases). The CDR3 has 13 residues. V lost 0 bases to trimming and J lost 8 bases, with 11 bases between them. Germline loops: CDR1 SGDLS, CDR2 YYNGEE. The CDR3 loop is CASSVAGKGGYTF. CDR3 DNA sequence: TGTGCCAGCAGCGTAGCAGGGAAGGGCGGCTACACCTTC.

Points on this clonotype: Its ends do not fully match the called genes, so a read error is possible. The chain links TRBV4-1 to TRBJ1-2; 8 nucleotides line up with TRBD1. The CDR3 length is 15 residues. The germline V gene has CDR1 MGHRA and CDR2 YSYEKL. CDR3 region: CASSQGQGMNSEYSF. CDR3 DNA: TGCGCCAGCAGCCAAGGACAGGGGATGAACTCTGAATACTCCTTT.

The J gene is TRBJ1-2, the V gene TRBV6-1, with TRBD1 matching 9 bases. The CDR3 consists of 12 residues. Germline lookup yields CDR1 MNHNS and CDR2 SASEGT. J was trimmed by 6 bases and V by 6 bases; bases with no gene match: 2. The CDR3 loop reads CASSRTGDGYTF. For the CDR3, the DNA is TGTGCCAGCAGCCGGACAGGGGATGGCTACACCTTC.

This chain uses TRBV6-5 with TRBJ2-5; 8 bases align to TRBD1. Matching the DNA end better, TRBJ2-1 makes the J call doubtful. The CDR3 is 13 residues long. Germline-derived CDR1 and CDR2 are MNHEY and SVGAGI. For the CDR3, the DNA is TGTGCCAGCAGTATCGACAGGGGCAATGAGCAGTTCTTC. Encoded protein: CASSIDRGNEQFF.

Regarding this clonotype: An end of the junction differs from the germline gene, which may be a read error. The rearrangement joins TRBV6-1 to TRBJ2-1; 7 nucleotides line up with TRBD2. The CDR3 contains 16 residues. In germline, CDR1 is MNHNS, CDR2 SASEGT. This CDR3 is CASAGSGDRDQDTQYF. The CDR3 DNA follows: TGTGCCAGCGCGGGGAGCGGGGACCGAGACCAAGATACGCAGTATTTC.

This clonotype was counted only a few times. This chain uses TRBV4-1 with TRBJ1-4, with 7 nucleotides matching TRBD1. CDR1 and CDR2 from the germline V gene are MGHRA and YSYEKL. This CDR3 spans 15 amino acids. J lost 4 bases, V lost 5 bases, and 7 bases had no gene match. The CDR3 reads CASSSPGQLNEKLFF. CDR3 nucleotide sequence: TGCGCCAGCAGCTCACCGGGACAGCTTAATGAAAAACTGTTTTTT.

This clonotype was seen a few times. This clone may be a read error of a much larger clone one base away. The chain has TRBV7-2 and TRBJ2-4; 11 nucleotides agree with TRBD1. The ends lost 3 bases at V and 13 bases at J; junction bases unmatched: 8. CDR1 and CDR2 (germline): SGHTA, FQGNSA. The CDR3 contains 14 residues. The chain's CDR3 is CASSLAGQGGRQYF. The CDR3 nucleotides are TGTGCCAGCAGCTTGGCGGGACAGGGGGGGAGGCAGTACTTC. Based on the CDR3 plus reference TRBV7-2 and TRBJ2-4, the full variable domain is GAGVSQSPSNKVTEKGKDVELRCDPISGHTALYWYRQSLGQGLEFLIYFQGNSAPDKSGLPSDRFSAERTGGSVSTLTIQRTQQEDSAVYLCASSLAGQGGRQYFGAGTRLSVL.

This chain connects TRBV6-5 to TRBJ2-7, with 8 bases aligning to TRBD1. The V segment lost 0 bases and the J segment 5 bases; nucleotides outside the gene matches: 0. The germline V gene encodes CDR1 MNHEY and CDR2 SVGAGI. This CDR3 contains 13 residues. For the CDR3, the DNA is TGTGCCAGCAGTTACTCGACAGGGGACGAGCAGTACTTC. It is translated as CASSYSTGDEQYF.

V gene TRBV27 combines with J gene TRBJ2-2; TRBD2 matches at 12 bases. Germline trimming cut 2 bases from V and 4 bases from J; bases unmatched to any gene: 5. Germline lookup yields CDR1 MNHEY and CDR2 SMNVEV (reference sequence). This CDR3 comprises 17 residues. CDR3 sequence reads: CASSLRLAGVGTGELFF. The CDR3 DNA is TGTGCCAGCAGTTTAAGACTAGCGGGAGTGGGCACCGGGGAGCTGTTTTTT.

The CDR3 spells CASSSTRGVNEQFF. In DNA, the CDR3 is TGCGCCAGCAGCTCGACTAGGGGTGTGAATGAGCAGTTCTTC. This sequence joins TRBV10-1 and TRBJ2-5; possible D gene TRBD2, 6 bases. The end of the DNA is better explained by TRBJ2-1, so the J call may be wrong. From germline, CDR1 is WNHNN and CDR2 SYGVQD (reference sequence). The CDR3 sequence is 14 residues long.

The CDR3 sequence is CASSREGAGGELFF. Here the CDR3 DNA reads TGCGCCAGCAGCCGCGAGGGGGCTGGCGGGGAGCTGTTTTTT. The chain combines TRBV4-1 with TRBJ2-2, with TRBD1 matching over 7 bases. Unmatched junction bases numbered 6, after V lost 4 bases and J lost 7 bases. The CDR3 has 14 amino acids. The V gene's germline CDR1 is MGHRA and CDR2 YSYEKL.

This clonotype was seen a few times. The chain is built from TRBV6-5 and TRBJ2-5, with D possibly TRBD2 on 6 matching bases. The CDR3 is made up of 14 amino acids. CDR1 is MNHEY and CDR2 is SVGAGI in the germline V gene. V lost 2 bases and J lost 5, with 12 bases in between. The CDR3 is CASSYGGMGETQYF. In DNA, the CDR3 is TGTGCCAGCAGTTACGGAGGGATGGGGGAGACCCAGTACTTC.

The table lists this clonotype with many counts. The chain's CDR3 is CASSPGGTYYTDTQYF. The CDR3 coding sequence is TGCGCCAGCAGCCCGGGCGGGACCTATTACACAGATACGCAGTATTTT. V and J are TRBV4-1 and TRBJ2-3; perhaps TRBD2 as D (6 bases). The CDR3 is 16 residues long. V shed 4 bases and J shed 2 bases, with 16 bases lying between them. Germline CDR1 and CDR2: MGHRA and YSYEKL.

V usage is TRBV6-1 and J usage is TRBJ2-2; D remains unclear. Judging by the DNA end, TRBJ2-3 fits better; the J call may be wrong. This CDR3 contains 11 residues. In germline, CDR1 is MNHNS, CDR2 SASEGT. The CDR3 DNA follows: TGTGCCAGCTGGTCCACCGATGAGCAGTATTTT. Translation: CASWSTDEQYF.

This chain uses TRBV6-2 or TRBV6-3 with TRBJ1-2, with a weak D call TRBD1 (5 bases). Trimming removed 8 bases at V and 0 bases at J, with 7 bases between. This CDR3 has 12 residues. Germline CDR1 and CDR2: MNHEY and SVGEGT. The CDR3 protein is CASQGANYGYTF. In DNA form, the CDR3 reads TGTGCCAGCCAGGGTGCTAACTATGGCTACACCTTC.

The rearrangement joins TRBV12-3 or TRBV12-4 to TRBJ2-3, with 11 bases lining up with TRBD2. The CDR3 runs 15 residues. J was trimmed by 0 bases and V by 6 bases; bases with no gene match: 2. CDR3 region: CASSRTSGSTDTQYF. CDR3 sequence (DNA): TGTGCCAGCAGCCGGACTAGCGGGAGCACAGATACGCAGTATTTT.

This clonotype was seen at least ten times. The chain has TRBV12-3 or TRBV12-4 and TRBJ2-1; D is unclear. The J call may not be correct, given that the DNA end is closer to TRBJ2-7. This CDR3 is built from 13 residues. In nucleotides, the CDR3 is TGTGCCAGCAGTTTTTCGGGTTCTTTCGAGCAGTACTTC. It specifies CASSFSGSFEQYF.

This sequence joins TRBV6-1 and TRBJ2-3; 8 positions agree with TRBD2. V shed 8 bases and J 2 bases; nucleotides not matched to a gene: 12. The CDR3 has 16 amino acids. Germline loops: CDR1 MNHNS, CDR2 SASEGT. This CDR3 is CASGGSGGPATDTQYF. CDR3 nucleotides: TGTGCCAGCGGGGGGAGCGGGGGCCCAGCCACAGATACGCAGTATTTT.